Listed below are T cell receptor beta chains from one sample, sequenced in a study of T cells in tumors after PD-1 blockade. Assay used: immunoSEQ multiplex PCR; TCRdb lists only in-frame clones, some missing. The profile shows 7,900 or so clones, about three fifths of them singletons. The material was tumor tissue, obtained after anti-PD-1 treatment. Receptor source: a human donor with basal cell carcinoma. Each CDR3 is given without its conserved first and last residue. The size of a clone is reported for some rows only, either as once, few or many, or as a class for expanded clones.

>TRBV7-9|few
ASSLYGANVLT
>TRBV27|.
ASSLDWVAGELF
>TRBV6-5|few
ASGLRGTDTQY
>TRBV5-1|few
ASVVEGGTDTQY
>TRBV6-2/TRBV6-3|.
ASSYSTGGASGANVLT
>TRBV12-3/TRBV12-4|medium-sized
ASSLWGSPEAF
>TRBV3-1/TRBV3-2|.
ASTYSGARGVEAF
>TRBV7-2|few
ASSFFGAQETQY
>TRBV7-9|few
ASSLDVGHTEAF
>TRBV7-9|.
ASSLGRETQY